The 11 T cell receptor beta chains given below trace back to one sample, sequenced in a study of T cells in Graves' hyperthyroidism and ophthalmopathy. Using RNA transcripts as the source, TCR beta CDR3 regions were amplified. During a first-round RT-PCR of the TCR CDR3, the HTBI primer set was used. TCRdb re-called the multiplex PCR reads with MiXCR, one entry per CDR3 protein. The sample consists of 490,000 or so distinct CDR3 sequences, around a fifth of them appearing once. The sample taken for sequencing was blood. The receptor source for this set is a woman between 65 and 79 years old with Graves' ophthalmopathy.

On this clonotype itself: This may arise from a read error, as a much more abundant clone is one base away. The chain combines TRBV28 with TRBJ2-3; 8 bases are shared with TRBD2. Per germline, CDR1 MDHEN and CDR2 SYDVKM. This CDR3 comprises 16 residues. The CDR3 is CASSRAGSGSTGTQYF. The CDR3, as DNA: TGTGCCAGCAGTCGCGCCGGGAGCGGGAGCACAGGTACGCAGTATTTT.

Ten or more counts support this clonotype. The chain carries TRBV6-1 and TRBJ1-1; D possibly corresponds to TRBD1 (6 bases). The CDR3 runs to 14 residues. V shed 8 bases and J shed 0 bases, with 13 bases lying between them. Germline assignment: CDR1 MNHNS and CDR2 SASEGT. The CDR3 region is CASSKGQLNTEAFF. The CDR3, as DNA: TGTGCCAGCTCTAAGGGACAACTGAACACTGAAGCTTTCTTT.

CDR3 DNA sequence: TGTGCCAGCAGCTTGGGACAGGGAGGATATAATTCACCCCTCCACTTT. It codes for CASSLGQGGYNSPLHF. This chain joins TRBV3-1 and TRBJ1-6, with 9 nucleotides matching TRBD1. There are 16 residues in the CDR3. Germline CDR1 and CDR2: LGHDT and YNNKEL (reference sequence). J was trimmed by 4 bases and V by 5 bases; bases with no gene match: 6.

This chain uses TRBV28 with TRBJ2-5, with 7 bases fitting TRBD1. The V gene end was trimmed by 10 bases and the J gene end by 3 bases; junction bases not matched to a gene: 11. Germline loops: CDR1 MDHEN, CDR2 SYDVKM. The CDR3 sequence is 14 residues long. This chain's CDR3 is CATKLGTDKETQYF. CDR3 bases: TGTGCCACCAAGCTTGGGACAGATAAAGAGACCCAGTACTTC.

This clonotype turned up a few times. The chain uses TRBV10-1 and TRBJ2-7, with 9 bases aligning to TRBD1. The germline gives CDR1 WNHNN, CDR2 SYGVQD (reference sequence). The CDR3 is 14 residues long. J lost 3 bases, V lost 3 bases, and 3 bases had no gene match. CDR3 sequence reads: CASSDPGQGYEQYF. For the CDR3, the DNA is TGCGCCAGCAGTGATCCGGGACAGGGCTACGAGCAGTACTTC.

This clonotype was found a few times. V gene TRBV11-2 combines with J gene TRBJ2-7; 7 positions agree with TRBD1. The germline V gene encodes CDR1 SGHAT and CDR2 FQNNGV. The CDR3 loop spans 15 amino acids. The ends lost 5 bases at V and 2 bases at J; junction bases unmatched: 9. CDR3 protein: CASSPDRAKTYEQYF. The CDR3, as DNA: TGTGCCAGCAGCCCTGACAGGGCAAAAACCTACGAGCAGTACTTC. The variable domain in full, with the rest retrieved from reference TRBV11-2 and TRBJ2-7, is EAGVAQSPRYKIIEKRQSVAFWCNPISGHATLYWYQQILGQGPKLLIQFQNNGVVDDSQLPKDRFSAERLKGVDSTLKIQPAKLEDSAVYLCASSPDRAKTYEQYFGPGTRLTVT.

Many counts were recorded for this clonotype. This chain's CDR3 is CSVLATQETQYF. In DNA, the CDR3 is TGCAGCGTTCTAGCGACACAAGAGACCCAGTACTTC. V gene TRBV29-1 combines with J gene TRBJ2-5; perhaps TRBD2 as D (6 bases). Germline lookup yields CDR1 SQVTM and CDR2 ANQGSEA. The germline V and J ends were trimmed by 5 bases and 2 bases, with 9 bases remaining between them. The CDR3 is 12 residues long.

This chain links TRBV20-1 with TRBJ1-5; perhaps TRBD1 as D (5 bases). The CDR3 runs 15 residues. Germline CDR1 is DFQATT and CDR2 is SNEGSKA (reference sequence). V lost 0 bases and J lost 6, with 15 bases in between. The CDR3 spells CSARDRFGGSQPQHF. CDR3 nucleotide sequence: TGCAGTGCTAGAGATCGGTTCGGGGGGAGTCAGCCCCAGCATTTT.

This sequence joins TRBV18 and TRBJ2-7, with 7 bases fitting TRBD1. The CDR3 has 16 amino acids. Per germline, CDR1 KGHSH and CDR2 LQKENI. After removal of 3 bases from V and 0 bases from J, the junction contained 8 bases not matched to a gene. CDR3 in DNA: TGTGCCAGCTCACCCATAACAGGGGTCCTCTCCTACGAGCAGTACTTC. Its protein product is CASSPITGVLSYEQYF.

This chain joins TRBV9 and TRBJ2-7, with TRBD2 as a possible D gene (6 bases). This CDR3 has 11 amino acids. The germline V gene encodes CDR1 SGDLS and CDR2 YYNGEE. V was trimmed by 3 bases and J by 5 bases, leaving 6 bases between them. CDR3 amino acids: CASSGGNEQYF. The CDR3 coding sequence is TGTGCCAGCAGCGGCGGGAACGAGCAGTACTTC. The full variable domain, with the rest looked up from reference TRBV9 and TRBJ2-7, is DSGVTQTPKHLITATGQRVTLRCSPRSGDLSVYWYQQSLDQGLQFLIQYYNGEERAKGNILERFSAQQFPDLHSELNLSSLELGDSALYFCASSGGNEQYFGPGTRLTVT.

The CDR3 DNA reads as TGTGCCAGCAGCTTAGGCACAGTCATGAACACTGAAGCTTTCTTT. The encoded protein is CASSLGTVMNTEAFF. The rearrangement uses TRBV7-2 and TRBJ1-1, with D unresolved. The CDR3 sequence is 15 residues long. Germline loops: CDR1 SGHTA, CDR2 FQGNSA. V was cut by 1 base and J by 0 bases, with 9 bases left in between. The full variable domain, with the rest looked up from reference TRBV7-2 and TRBJ1-1, is GAGVSQSPSNKVTEKGKDVELRCDPISGHTALYWYRQSLGQGLEFLIYFQGNSAPDKSGLPSDRFSAERTGGSVSTLTIQRTQQEDSAVYLCASSLGTVMNTEAFFGQGTRLTVV.